This T cell receptor (beta chain) was sequenced during a study of identical twins. A note on this clonotype: Its cognate antigen is unknown. This may be a read error: a much more frequent sequence differs by one nucleotide.

Germline assignment: CDR1 SGHTA and CDR2 FQGNSA. V was clipped by 4 bases and J by 10 bases, with 11 bases between them. The CDR3 has 12 amino acids. General observations from the study: Out-of-frame TCR alpha sharing observed in monozygotic twins exceeded model estimates.

TCRdb fed the 5' RACE reads into MiXCR, producing one record per CDR3 protein. The repertoire holds 1.5 million to 2 million distinct CDR3 sequences, with under 35% as singletons. The chain combines TRBV7-2 with TRBJ2-1; D gene ambiguous. Source material: cord blood. This clonotype was obtained from a newborn girl in good health. The CDR3 spells CASSSLNYEQFF. The CDR3, as DNA: TGTGCCAGCAGCTCTCTAAACTACGAGCAGTTCTTC.